This T cell receptor beta chain originates from a study of beta chain features in type 1 diabetes. Study findings and constraints: Type 1 diabetes patients had TCRB CDR3s that were shorter (moderately but significantly so) in all four CD4+ subsets. More deletions and fewer insertions at VDJ junctions were seen in type 1 diabetes patients. Using cDNA template may skew counts toward highly expressing activated cells.

Blood was drawn once from each donor into heparinised tubes. The draws averaged roughly 120 mL. This clone was observed a handful of times. What it binds is not known. The authors reverse transcribed all of the isolated RNA, so sequencing captured expressed TCRB transcripts. Naive, central memory and regulatory T cell samples averaged roughly 3.8 million reads. TCRdb keeps only in-frame clones here, not all; method: immunoSEQ multiplex PCR. This sample has over 150,000 clones; roughly 8% occur once, and the top ten carry 0.5%. The specimen was central memory CD4+ T cells from blood. The sequence was collected from a man aged 18 to 30 with type 1 diabetes.

CDR3 loop: CASSESIRDTQYF. The CDR3 DNA is TGTGCCAGCTCAGAATCGATCAGAGATACGCAGTATTTT. V usage is TRBV18 and J usage is TRBJ2-3; the D is unclear. The germline V gene has CDR1 KGHSH and CDR2 LQKENI. V lost 5 bases, J lost 5 bases, and 11 bases lay in between. This CDR3 contains 13 residues.